The 8 T cell receptor beta chains in this list originate from one sample, sequenced in a study of blood T cell repertoires in COVID-19. Clones were sequenced by immunoSEQ multiplex PCR, and TCRdb holds only the in-frame ones, with some missing. Among roughly 140,000 clones, 70% to 90% were seen once, and the ten largest hold under 3.5%. Sequencing was done on a sample of peripheral blood. The receptors originated from a man between 65 and 85 years old with acute or convalescent COVID-19.

This clone came up once. The chain recombines TRBV3-1 (or the pseudogene TRBV3-2) with TRBJ1-5; D unresolved. Trimming stripped 0 bases from V and 0 bases from J, with 6 bases between. Germline CDR1 reads LGHDT; CDR2 reads YNNKEL (reference sequence). This CDR3 is 15 amino acids long. The CDR3 loop is CASSQDGNSNQPQHF. In nucleotides, the CDR3 is TGTGCCAGCAGCCAAGATGGCAATAGCAATCAGCCCCAGCATTTT.

Here the CDR3 DNA reads TGCGCCAGCAGCCAAGATGCGGGAGATACGCAGTATTTT. Amino acids: CASSQDAGDTQYF. The chain is built from TRBV4-3 and TRBJ2-3; TRBD2 is a possible D gene (5 bases). Germline CDR1 LGHNA, CDR2 YSLEER. V was clipped by 0 bases and J by 5 bases, with 6 bases between them. The CDR3 runs to 13 residues.

CDR3 residues: CASSPPRQGADTQYF. For the CDR3, the DNA is TGCGCCAGCAGCCCTCCACGACAGGGGGCAGATACGCAGTATTTT. This chain connects TRBV5-1 to TRBJ2-3, with 9 bases aligning to TRBD1. The CDR3 totals 15 residues. V lost 4 bases, J lost 4 bases, and 7 bases stayed unmatched. Germline V gene data show CDR1 as SGHRS and CDR2 as YFSETQ.

This chain uses TRBV12-3 or TRBV12-4 with TRBJ1-1; no clear D gene. The CDR3 runs 13 residues. V was cut by 5 bases and J by 4 bases, with 11 bases left in between. CDR3 bases: TGTGCCAGCAGTCCTCGACTGAGCACTGAAGCTTTCTTT. This translates into CASSPRLSTEAFF.

The CDR3 reads CASSRTSTPNTGELFF. As DNA, the CDR3 is TGTGCCAGCAGCCGCACTAGCACTCCGAACACCGGGGAGCTGTTTTTT. The chain links TRBV28 to TRBJ2-2; a weak D match, TRBD2 (6 bases). Germline V CDR1 and CDR2: MDHEN, SYDVKM. This CDR3 region has 16 residues. The ends were cut back, 6 bases at V and 0 bases at J, with 14 bases in the middle. The complete variable domain, with remaining parts taken from reference TRBV28 and TRBJ2-2, reads DVKVTQSSRYLVKRTGEKVFLECVQDMDHENMFWYRQDPGLGLRLIYFSYDVKMKEKGDIPEGYSVSREKKERFSLILESASTNQTSMYLCASSRTSTPNTGELFFGEGSRLTVL.

This clone was found once. The gene calls are TRBV27 and TRBJ2-5; no clear D. With 4 bases removed from V and 0 bases from J, the gap between germline ends came to 3 bases. Germline CDR1 and CDR2: MNHEY and SMNVEV (reference sequence). This CDR3 has 12 amino acids. The CDR3 DNA reads as TGTGCCAGCAGTTCCAACCAAGAGACCCAGTACTTC. Translated: CASSSNQETQYF.

This clone was detected once. The chain is built from TRBV7-6 and TRBJ2-3; 9 bases agree with TRBD2. Germline-derived CDR1 and CDR2 are SGHVS and FNYEAQ. This CDR3 spans 16 amino acids. With 1 base clipped from V and 5 bases from J, the junction kept 7 bases outside the gene matches. The CDR3 spells CASSLEVGLAVDTQYF. DNA of the CDR3: TGTGCCAGCAGCTTAGAAGTGGGACTAGCTGTAGATACGCAGTATTTT.

The V gene is TRBV6-5, the J gene TRBJ1-2; D not certain. The germline V gene has CDR1 MNHEY and CDR2 SVGAGI. This CDR3 is built from 14 residues. V was pared by 8 bases and J by 4 bases, with 17 bases between. The CDR3 DNA sequence: TGTGCCAGCCTCGCCGATCCCCCGGGCTATGGCTACACCTTC. Its translation: CASLADPPGYGYTF.